This section outlines one T cell receptor beta chain sequence together with its context. Its antigen remains unidentified. The sample belongs to a study of cytomegalovirus exposure and HLA in healthy donors. V lost 0 bases to trimming and J lost 6 bases, with 14 bases between them. The CDR3 consists of 15 residues. In germline, CDR1 is MRHNA, CDR2 SNTAGT. Produced via immunoSEQ multiplex PCR; TCRdb's table is partial and in-frame only. This sample yields 90,000 to 150,000 clones, of which more than 75% are seen a single time; roughly 5.3% belongs to the top ten. Study-wide results and limits: Using the classifier, cytomegalovirus status was reportedly diagnosed with high specificity and sensitivity.

The donors were in the approximately 120-subject validation cohort, distinct from the approximately 700-subject first cohort. The sample taken for sequencing was PBMCs. The TCR comes from a man between 18 and 29 years old in good health and CMV-seronegative. The chain recombines TRBV6-4 with TRBJ1-2; the D is unclear. CDR3 DNA sequence: TGTGCCAGCAGTGACTCGACAACTGGTTTGGATGGCTACACCTTC. Encoded protein: CASSDSTTGLDGYTF.